This T cell receptor beta chain was identified in a study of blood T cell repertoires in COVID-19. The CDR3 has 12 amino acids. Trimming stripped 5 bases from V and 7 bases from J, with 11 bases between. The germline CDR1 and CDR2 sequences are SEHNR and FQNEAQ (reference sequence). Clones were read by immunoSEQ multiplex PCR, and TCRdb kept only the in-frame ones, dropping some. This table has more than 120,000 clones, approximately 90% appearing once. This TCR came from a human donor in a cohort sampled during active COVID-19. The V gene is TRBV7-9, the J gene TRBJ2-5, with a tentative D call TRBD2 (6 bases). Sequencing input: peripheral blood. In DNA, the CDR3 is TGTGCCAGCAGCCACATGGAGGGGACCCAGTACTTC. This sequence encodes CASSHMEGTQYF.